These T cell receptor beta chains were read from a single sample in a study of metastatic and nonmetastatic thyroid tumors. MiXCR reprocessed the PCR reads for TCRdb. In the table there are about 14,000 clones, less than 4.5% of which are singletons. Sequencing input: tumor tissue. The receptors here all came from a female donor with papillary thyroid cancer or a benign thyroid nodule (not recorded which). Some clones in this sample may be carry-over from other donors' samples. The CDR3 runs from the conserved cysteine through the conserved F or W. A D gene is named only where the DNA matches it firmly. Size values are once, few and many counts, or a class for expanded clones, and some rows have none.

size	D	V	J	CDR3	DNA
.	.	TRBV27	TRBJ2-5	CASSPGASIQETQYF	TGTGCCAGCAGCCCGGGGGCTTCAATTCAGGAGACCCAGTACTTC
few	.	TRBV19	TRBJ1-5	CASSTTYETWQPQHF	TGTGCCAGTAGTACGACATACGAGACTTGGCAGCCCCAGCATTTT
.	TRBD2	TRBV5-1	TRBJ2-3	CASSLGSSGAPTDTQYF	TGCGCCAGCAGCTTGGGTTCTAGCGGAGCCCCCACAGATACGCAGTATTTT
few	TRBD2	TRBV27	TRBJ2-5	CASSWGLAGNWYF	TGTGCCAGCAGTTGGGGACTAGCGGGAAATTGGTACTTC
few	.	TRBV5-1	TRBJ2-5	CASSLGRTQETQYF	TGCGCCAGCAGCTTGGGAAGGACCCAGGAGACCCAGTACTTC
many	.	TRBV18	TRBJ2-5	CASSPRRDQQTQYF	TGTGCCAGCTCACCCCGCCGGGACCAGCAGACCCAGTACTTC
few	.	TRBV6-1	TRBJ2-2	CASSEVPTGELFF	TGTGCCAGCAGTGAAGTACCAACCGGGGAGCTGTTTTTT
few	.	TRBV12-3/TRBV12-4	TRBJ2-2	CASRENTGELFF	TGTGCCAGCAGAGAGAACACCGGGGAGCTGTTTTTT
few	.	TRBV5-1	TRBJ1-6	CASRLNNSPLHF	TGCGCCAGCAGACTCAATAATTCACCCCTCCACTTT
.	.	TRBV5-6	TRBJ2-1	CASSLGIHEQFF	TGTGCCAGCAGCTTGGGGATCCATGAGCAGTTCTTC
few	.	TRBV27	TRBJ2-7	CASSLARNYEQYF	TGTGCCAGCAGTTTGGCGCGGAACTACGAGCAGTACTTC
few	TRBD1	TRBV5-1	TRBJ2-2	CASSVRTGVNTGELFF	TGCGCCAGCAGCGTAAGGACAGGGGTGAACACCGGGGAGCTGTTTTTT
few	.	TRBV27	TRBJ2-1	CASSLFPERSYNEQFF	TGTGCCAGCAGTTTATTCCCCGAGCGGTCCTACAATGAGCAGTTCTTC
.	.	TRBV10-3	TRBJ2-7	CAISELDYEQYF	TGTGCCATCAGTGAACTAGACTACGAGCAGTACTTC
few	TRBD2	TRBV20-1	TRBJ2-2	CSARTSGPGELFF	TGCAGTGCTAGGACTAGCGGTCCCGGGGAGCTGTTTTTT
many	TRBD2	TRBV6-1	TRBJ2-1	CASRRLAGGAYNEQFF	TGTGCCAGCAGGAGATTAGCGGGAGGGGCCTACAATGAGCAGTTCTTC
.	TRBD1	TRBV7-9	TRBJ1-3	CASSLGQGAGNTIYF	TGTGCCAGCAGCTTAGGGCAGGGGGCTGGAAACACCATATATTTT
.	.	TRBV5-1	TRBJ1-4	CASSFNPGLGEKLFF	TGCGCCAGCAGCTTTAACCCAGGGTTAGGTGAAAAACTGTTTTTT
.	.	TRBV2	TRBJ2-7	CASSEWYRPYEQYF	TGTGCCAGCAGTGAGTGGTACAGGCCATACGAGCAGTACTTC
.	TRBD2	TRBV15	TRBJ2-3	CATSRLQDASLVAGVGDTQYF	TGTGCCACCAGCAGATTACAGGACGCCTCTCTAGTAGCGGGAGTAGGAGATACGCAGTATTTT
few	TRBD1	TRBV20-1	TRBJ1-2	CSARAGGSVGYTF	TGCAGTGCTAGAGCAGGGGGATCGGTTGGCTACACCTTC
.	.	TRBV20-1	TRBJ2-3	CSATGELTDTQYF	TGCAGTGCTACCGGGGAGCTCACAGATACGCAGTATTTT
few	.	TRBV30	TRBJ1-1	CAWSVGGVSTEAFF	TGTGCCTGGAGTGTAGGAGGGGTAAGCACTGAAGCTTTCTTT
.	TRBD1	TRBV27	TRBJ1-1	CASRIRGGDTEAFF	TGTGCCAGCAGAATCAGGGGGGGAGACACTGAAGCTTTCTTT
.	.	TRBV28	TRBJ1-2	CASSLRRQIYGYTF	TGTGCCAGCAGTTTACGTCGACAGATCTATGGCTACACCTTC
.	TRBD1	TRBV6-5	TRBJ1-1	CASSFLTGGTEAFF	TGTGCCAGCAGTTTCCTTACAGGGGGGACTGAAGCTTTCTTT
few	TRBD2	TRBV6-1	TRBJ2-1	CASSFQREGLDEQFF	TGTGCCAGCAGTTTTCAGCGGGAGGGCCTAGATGAGCAGTTCTTC
.	TRBD1	TRBV6-1	TRBJ2-4	CASSDEGAGAKNIQYF	TGTGCCAGCAGTGACGAGGGGGCCGGGGCCAAAAACATTCAGTACTTC
many	.	TRBV6-1	TRBJ2-2	CASAHFTGEAGELFF	TGTGCCAGCGCCCACTTCACAGGGGAGGCCGGGGAGCTGTTTTTT
few	.	TRBV6-4	TRBJ2-3	CASSERGESDTQYF	TGTGCCAGCAGTGAAAGGGGGGAATCAGATACGCAGTATTTT
few	.	TRBV14	TRBJ2-3	CASSPGGFRSTDTQYF	TGTGCCAGCAGCCCCGGCGGGTTCCGTTCCACAGATACGCAGTATTTT
few	TRBD2	TRBV5-1	TRBJ2-5	CASRTSGRTETQYF	TGCGCCAGCAGGACTAGCGGGAGAACGGAGACCCAGTACTTC
few	TRBD1	TRBV28	TRBJ2-3	CASRRTGSYTDTQYF	TGTGCCAGCAGGAGGACAGGGTCTTACACAGATACGCAGTATTTT
few	TRBD1	TRBV6-1	TRBJ2-1	CASSAYSGTGENEQFF	TGTGCCAGCAGCGCTTACTCCGGGACAGGGGAGAATGAGCAGTTCTTC
few	TRBD1	TRBV27	TRBJ2-1	CASSWDRVYNEQFF	TGTGCCAGCAGTTGGGACAGGGTTTACAATGAGCAGTTCTTC
few	.	TRBV5-1	TRBJ1-6	CASSSSSYNSPLHF	TGCGCCAGCAGCTCCAGCTCCTATAATTCACCCCTCCACTTT
few	TRBD2	TRBV6-1	TRBJ2-1	CASSVSGRSLEQFF	TGTGCCAGCAGTGTGAGCGGGAGGTCTCTTGAGCAGTTCTTC
.	.	TRBV6-1	TRBJ2-3	CASGASTDTQYF	TGTGCCAGCGGGGCTAGCACAGATACGCAGTATTTT
.	TRBD1	TRBV12-3/TRBV12-4	TRBJ2-7	CASSSKTGGYEQYF	TGTGCCAGCAGTTCCAAGACAGGGGGGTACGAGCAGTACTTC
few	.	TRBV3-1	TRBJ1-2	CASSPSQGVYGYTF	TGTGCCAGCAGCCCCTCACAGGGTGTCTATGGCTACACCTTC
.	TRBD1	TRBV6-1	TRBJ1-2	CASIPVTGTGVYGYTF	TGTGCCAGCATCCCAGTAACGGGGACAGGGGTCTATGGCTACACCTTC
.	TRBD1	TRBV28	TRBJ1-2	CASRYTGEIYGYTF	TGTGCCAGCAGATATACAGGGGAGATCTATGGCTACACCTTC
few	TRBD1	TRBV6-9	TRBJ1-1	CASSFGTGVVDTEAFF	TGTGCCAGCAGTTTCGGGACAGGGGTTGTGGACACTGAAGCTTTCTTT
few	.	TRBV11-3	TRBJ1-1	CASSLETRTPEAFF	TGTGCCAGCAGCTTAGAAACCCGGACACCAGAAGCTTTCTTT
large	.	TRBV6-1	TRBJ2-7	CASTPGQGNSYEQYF	TGTGCCAGCACTCCCGGCCAGGGGAACTCCTACGAGCAGTACTTC
few	.	TRBV6-1	TRBJ1-2	CASIQALGGYTF	TGTGCCAGCATTCAGGCCCTCGGTGGCTACACCTTC
few	TRBD1	TRBV20-1	TRBJ1-2	CSAYTPQGDYGYTF	TGCAGTGCTTATACCCCCCAGGGGGACTATGGCTACACCTTC
.	TRBD1	TRBV11-3	TRBJ2-5	CASSLVTGVWETQYF	TGTGCCAGCAGCTTGGTAACAGGGGTATGGGAGACCCAGTACTTC
few	.	TRBV4-2	TRBJ2-1	CASSQVRWDEQFF	TGTGCCAGCAGCCAAGTTAGGTGGGATGAGCAGTTCTTC
.	.	TRBV6-1	TRBJ2-7	CASSQAGGAGYEQYF	TGTGCCAGCAGCCAAGCCGGGGGCGCTGGGTACGAGCAGTACTTC